Sequencing of this TCR beta chain was carried out in a study of monozygotic twins with inflammatory bowel disease. Study results and caveats: Twin concordance left repertoire similarity unchanged, with limited power a possible explanation for this lack of difference. IBD patients had lower TCRbeta diversity (inverse Simpson) than healthy co-twins.

Germline CDR1 and CDR2: SGHKS and YYEKEE (reference sequence). This CDR3 comprises 14 residues. Note on this clonotype: Its antigen is unknown.

TCRdb reprocessed the 5' RACE reads and reports one entry per CDR3 protein, with no DNA. In total, the table holds fewer than 550,000 distinct CDR3 sequences. The J gene is TRBJ1-2, the V gene TRBV5-5. The sample consisted of blood. The TCR comes from a human donor with ulcerative colitis or Crohn's disease, or a healthy co-twin of an affected twin (not recorded which). CDR3 region: CASSLAWGDYGYTF.